This T cell receptor beta chain was sequenced during a study of blood T cell repertoires in COVID-19. Study context: Both acute and convalescent COVID-19 samples were obtained from the United States, Italy and Spain. The cDNA or gDNA used as material had been derived from T cells, B-cell-depleted T cells, or PBMCs.

Original methodology: Reference gene primer amplification yielded estimated nucleated cell counts. Sequenced by immunoSEQ multiplex PCR; TCRdb stores in-frame clones only, minus some. The V and J calls and the clone size are those of that table, but D and trimming were determined from the DNA. This table holds 110,000 to 150,000 clones, 75% to 85% found once. This clone was found a few times. V was pared by 3 bases and J by 4 bases, with 5 bases of the junction left unmatched. Germline assignment: CDR1 SQVTM and CDR2 ANQGSEA. The CDR3 is 13 residues long. The V and J genes are TRBV29-1 and TRBJ1-2; TRBD1 matches 7 bases. The receptor was isolated from a woman aged 80 or over with acute or convalescent COVID-19. Sample: peripheral blood. DNA of the CDR3: TGCAGCGTTGATGTTGCAGGGGGCTATGGCTACACCTTC. It codes for CSVDVAGGYGYTF.